Below are 14 T cell receptor beta chains sequenced from a single sample in a study of T cell responses to AZD1222 COVID-19 vaccine. TCRdb keeps only in-frame clones here, not all; method: immunoSEQ multiplex PCR. Among about 100,000 clones, around 87% were seen once, and the ten largest hold about a sixth. Specimen: peripheral blood, collected on day 0 of AZD1222 vaccination. These receptor sequences come from an adult in good health.

V is TRBV30 and J is TRBJ1-1; 7 bases agree with TRBD1. The CDR3 totals 16 residues. Germline values: CDR1 GTSNPN, CDR2 SVGIG (reference sequence). Trimming removed 3 bases from V and 0 bases from J; junction bases left unmatched: 10. The CDR3 region is CAWRRPGTGVNTEAFF. CDR3 nucleotides: TGTGCCTGGAGAAGGCCTGGCACAGGGGTGAACACTGAAGCTTTCTTT.

This clone was picked up one time. The rearrangement uses TRBV4-2 and TRBJ2-1; D is ambiguous. Between the trimmed V and J ends, which lost 1 base and 4 bases, there was a span of 11 bases. The CDR3 has 15 residues. The V gene's germline CDR1 is LGHNA and CDR2 YNFKEQ. CDR3: CASSQVDGQYNEQFF. The CDR3 region has the DNA TGTGCCAGCAGCCAAGTGGATGGTCAATACAATGAGCAGTTCTTC.

J is TRBJ2-1 and V is TRBV5-5, with D tentatively TRBD2 (5 bases). The V gene lost 2 bases and the J gene lost 7 bases, with 16 bases spanning the gap. This CDR3 is 15 amino acids long. Germline V gene data show CDR1 as SGHKS and CDR2 as YYEKEE (reference sequence). The CDR3 region has the DNA TGTGCCAGCAGCTTTGAGGGAAACGATCTGAATGAGCAGTTCTTC. It yields the protein CASSFEGNDLNEQFF.

This chain joins TRBV29-1 and TRBJ1-1; D possibly corresponds to TRBD1 (5 bases). V dropped 2 bases and J dropped 4 bases, with 11 bases sitting between them. CDR3 length equals 13 residues. Per the germline V gene, CDR1 is SQVTM and CDR2 is ANQGSEA. The CDR3 spells CSVEISGGTEAFF. The CDR3, as DNA: TGCAGCGTTGAAATAAGTGGGGGCACTGAAGCTTTCTTT.

The gene calls are TRBV7-3 and TRBJ2-3; D is unclear. The V gene's germline CDR1 is SGHTA and CDR2 FQGTGA. Trimming cost V 1 base and J 4 bases, with 6 bases left between them. There are 13 residues in the CDR3. CDR3 sequence reads: CASSLREADTQYF. Here the CDR3 DNA reads TGTGCCAGCAGCTTAAGGGAAGCAGATACGCAGTATTTT.

The CDR3 nucleotides read TGTGCCAGTGGCGGCCCAGGGAAACCAGAAGCTTTCTTT. Translated: CASGGPGKPEAFF. This rearrangement joins TRBV19 to TRBJ1-1, with D perhaps TRBD1 (5 bases). This CDR3 region has 13 residues. Germline values: CDR1 LNHDA, CDR2 SQIVND (reference sequence). V was clipped by 8 bases and J by 8 bases, with 18 bases between them.

This clone has only one observation. The rearrangement joins TRBV5-1 to TRBJ1-1, with D perhaps TRBD1 (5 bases). V shed 0 bases and J shed 5 bases, with 17 bases lying between them. Looked up from germline, CDR1 is SGHRS and CDR2 is YFSETQ. This CDR3 has 16 residues. This CDR3 is CASSLDFGAGRTEAFF. The CDR3 DNA sequence: TGCGCCAGCAGCTTGGATTTCGGGGCGGGAAGAACTGAAGCTTTCTTT.

The genes are TRBV4-1 and TRBJ1-1; D call uncertain. The CDR3 totals 14 residues. Trimming stripped 2 bases from V and 0 bases from J, with 7 bases between. Germline V gene data show CDR1 as MGHRA and CDR2 as YSYEKL. The CDR3 sequence: CASSQTPMNTEAFF. In DNA form, the CDR3 reads TGCGCCAGCAGCCAAACCCCCATGAACACTGAAGCTTTCTTT.

The genes are TRBV15 and TRBJ1-1; a weak D match, TRBD1 (6 bases). Trimming left V 8 bases short and J 4 bases short, with 14 bases between. In germline, CDR1 is LNHNV, CDR2 YYDKDF (reference sequence). This CDR3 contains 13 residues. The CDR3 here is CATGYGRGTEAFF. The CDR3 bases are TGTGCCACCGGATACGGCAGGGGCACTGAAGCTTTCTTT.

CDR3 amino acids: CASSSGVIGNSPLHF. CDR3 sequence (DNA): TGTGCCAGCAGCTCAGGGGTGATAGGTAATTCACCCCTCCACTTT. The rearrangement joins TRBV7-2 to TRBJ1-6; a weak D match, TRBD1 (6 bases). The CDR3 has 15 residues. The V end was cut by 4 bases, the J end by 6 bases, with 13 bases between. Looked up from germline, CDR1 is SGHTA and CDR2 is FQGNSA.

This clone was counted once. This sequence joins TRBV10-3 and TRBJ1-3; D is undetermined. CDR1 and CDR2 from the germline V gene are ENHRY and SYGVKD. There are 14 residues in the CDR3. V shed 10 bases and J shed 0 bases, with 13 bases lying between them. The CDR3 DNA reads as TGTGCCACCTTAGACGCCTCCTCTGGAAACACCATATATTTT. Amino acid sequence: CATLDASSGNTIYF.

The V and J genes are TRBV3-1 (or the pseudogene TRBV3-2) and TRBJ2-7; 8 bases are shared with TRBD1. V dropped 4 bases and J dropped 4; count of bases not matched to a gene: 0. Germline V gene data show CDR1 as LGHDT and CDR2 as YNNKEL (reference sequence). The CDR3 contains 12 residues. CDR3 residues: CASSRDRYEQYF. DNA of the CDR3: TGTGCCAGCAGCCGGGACAGGTACGAGCAGTACTTC.

The rearrangement links TRBV19 to TRBJ1-3; 9 bases are shared with TRBD1. Trimming removed 0 bases from V and 0 bases from J; junction bases left unmatched: 6. Germline values: CDR1 LNHDA, CDR2 SQIVND (reference sequence). This CDR3 spans 18 amino acids. CDR3 protein: CASSIEPGTGPSGNTIYF. The CDR3 DNA reads as TGTGCCAGTAGTATAGAACCCGGGACAGGGCCCTCTGGAAACACCATATATTTT.

V usage is TRBV6-6 and J usage is TRBJ1-5, with TRBD1 matching 10 bases. CDR3 size: 18 residues. V was clipped by 5 bases and J by 1 base; unmatched bases: 11. CDR1 and CDR2 from the germline V gene are MNHNY and SVGAGI (reference sequence). CDR3 sequence: CASSRAGTGAGSNQPQHF. The CDR3 bases are TGTGCCAGCAGTCGGGCCGGGACAGGGGCGGGAAGCAATCAGCCCCAGCATTTT.